A single sample is the source of the 11 T cell receptor beta chains below, sequenced in a study of liver allograft versus peripheral blood T cells. Study-level information: In transplanted livers, T cell receptor repertoires were compared with those found in the recipients' peripheral blood.

Each CDR3 protein gets one entry after TCRdb re-called the reads with MiXCR. The sample records over 3,500 distinct CDR3 sequences, 20% to 25% being singletons. The source of these receptors is a human patient who had a liver transplant. The T cells may come from the graft donor.

This clonotype is deemed medium-sized. V gene TRBV6-6 combines with J gene TRBJ2-1, with D perhaps matching TRBD1 (6 bases). The V gene's germline CDR1 is MNHNY and CDR2 SVGAGI (reference sequence). V was shortened by 5 bases and J by 3 bases, with 11 bases between the two germline ends. The CDR3 sequence is 14 residues long. DNA of the CDR3: TGTGCCAGCAGTCGACAGGCGAGCTACAATGAGCAGTTCTTC. Its protein product is CASSRQASYNEQFF.

In its sample, this clonotype is medium-sized. The chain recombines TRBV12-3 or TRBV12-4 with TRBJ2-7, with a tentative D call TRBD1 (6 bases). The V and J ends lost 3 bases and 2 bases respectively, with 11 bases between them. The CDR3 extends over 14 amino acids. DNA for the CDR3: TGTGCCAGCAGTTTTTTGAACAGGGCCTACGAGCAGTACTTC. Encoded protein: CASSFLNRAYEQYF.

This chain joins TRBV5-5 and TRBJ2-4; no clear D. Trimming pared 0 bases from V and 8 bases from J, leaving 6 bases between. The CDR3 has 12 amino acids. Germline loops: CDR1 SGHKS, CDR2 YYEKEE (reference sequence). CDR3 in DNA: TGTGCCAGCAGCTTGGGGCAGGACATTCAGTACTTC. Amino acid sequence: CASSLGQDIQYF.

Concerning this clonotype: One base away lies a much larger clone, so this may be a sequencing read error. This chain connects TRBV7-2 to TRBJ2-7; TRBD2 matches 9 bases. Germline loops: CDR1 SGHTA, CDR2 FQGNSA. The trim removed 1 base at V and 2 bases at J, leaving 6 bases unmatched. The length of the CDR3 is 16 residues. This CDR3 is CASSLVGLAGAYEQYV. For the CDR3, the DNA is TGTGCCAGCAGCTTAGTAGGGTTAGCGGGGGCCTACGAGCAGTACGTC.

This clonotype rates as medium-sized. This rearrangement joins TRBV9 to TRBJ1-6, with no clear D. CDR3 length equals 15 residues. V lost 1 base and J 0 bases, leaving 5 bases between the germline ends. CDR1 SGDLS and CDR2 YYNGEE come from the germline V gene. Written as DNA, the CDR3 is TGTGCCAGCAGCGTACAGAGCTCCTATAATTCACCCCTCCACTTT. It is translated as CASSVQSSYNSPLHF. The whole variable domain, remainder taken from reference TRBV9 and TRBJ1-6, is DSGVTQTPKHLITATGQRVTLRCSPRSGDLSVYWYQQSLDQGLQFLIQYYNGEERAKGNILERFSAQQFPDLHSELNLSSLELGDSALYFCASSVQSSYNSPLHFGNGTRLTVT.

The gene calls are TRBV6-2 or TRBV6-3 and TRBJ2-6, with D perhaps TRBD1 (6 bases). The CDR3 is made up of 16 amino acids. V lost 3 bases, J lost 4 bases, and 13 bases lay in between. From germline, CDR1 is MNHEY and CDR2 SVGEGT. The CDR3 is CASSYWDTVGANVLTF. The CDR3 DNA reads TGTGCCAGCAGTTATTGGGACACGGTCGGGGCCAACGTCCTGACTTTC.

Remarks on this clonotype: One base away lies a much larger clone, so this may be a sequencing read error. This chain connects TRBV20-1 to TRBJ2-2; D possibly corresponds to TRBD2 (6 bases). The CDR3 runs 12 residues. Germline CDR1 and CDR2: DFQATT and SNEGSKA (reference sequence). The CDR3 is CSARVGTGGLFF. CDR3 DNA sequence: TGCAGTGCTAGAGTCGGGACCGGGGGGCTGTTTTTT.

This clonotype is medium-sized (0.01 to 0.1%) in the sample. The chain recombines TRBV20-1 with TRBJ2-1; the match to TRBD2 covers 8 bases. J lost 1 base, V lost 5 bases, and 10 bases had no gene match. Germline V gene lookup returns CDR1 DFQATT and CDR2 SNEGSKA (reference sequence). This CDR3 is 16 amino acids long. DNA of the CDR3: TGCAGTGCTGGGGGATTGGCTAGCGGGTCCTACAATGAGCAGTTCTTC. This sequence encodes CSAGGLASGSYNEQFF.

By sample share, this clonotype is medium-sized. The chain combines TRBV10-3 with TRBJ1-6, with 7 bases fitting TRBD1. The CDR3 length is 18 residues. The trim removed 4 bases at V and 7 bases at J, leaving 16 bases unmatched. Germline values: CDR1 ENHRY, CDR2 SYGVKD. The CDR3 coding sequence is TGTGCCATCAGTGGAGGTCGGTGGGACAGCGGAAGAAATTCACCCCTCCACTTT. Residues: CAISGGRWDSGRNSPLHF.

In this sample, this clonotype turned up a few times. The V and J genes are TRBV5-6 and TRBJ2-5; perhaps TRBD2 as D (6 bases). The germline V and J ends were trimmed by 4 bases and 4 bases, with 17 bases remaining between them. The CDR3 consists of 15 residues. Germline V gene lookup returns CDR1 SGHDT and CDR2 YYEEEE. This CDR3 reads CASSPREMGGETQYF. The CDR3 nucleotides read TGTGCCAGCAGCCCGAGGGAGATGGGAGGAGAGACCCAGTACTTC.

This clonotype is categorized as medium-sized. Here the CDR3 DNA reads TGTGCCAGCAGTTGGCCGGAGAGCGGCTACAATGAGCAGTTCTTC. It yields the protein CASSWPESGYNEQFF. The chain carries TRBV6-2 or TRBV6-3 and TRBJ2-1, with D possibly TRBD2 on 5 matching bases. Germline-derived CDR1 and CDR2 are MNHEY and SVGEGT. Trimming left V 4 bases short and J 3 bases short, with 13 bases between. CDR3 length: 15 amino acids.